This record covers a single T cell receptor (beta chain). The sample comes from a study of cytomegalovirus exposure and HLA in healthy donors. The germline V gene encodes CDR1 MNHEY and CDR2 SMNVEV (reference sequence). V was pared by 4 bases and J by 5 bases, with 14 bases between. The CDR3 sequence is 14 residues long. A multiplex PCR was run with 60 Vbeta primers and 13 Jbeta primers. TCRdb keeps only in-frame clones here, not all; method: immunoSEQ multiplex PCR. Altogether some 110,000 clones are present, 65% to 75% being singletons, with the ten largest covering 4% to 5.5%. The chain combines TRBV27 with TRBJ1-1; TRBD1 might be the D (5 bases). Sequencing used PBMCs. The sequence was collected from a young man in good health and CMV-seropositive. CDR3 in amino acids: CASSSSGSGTEAFF. The CDR3 nucleotides read TGTGCCAGCAGTTCGTCAGGGAGCGGGACTGAAGCTTTCTTT.